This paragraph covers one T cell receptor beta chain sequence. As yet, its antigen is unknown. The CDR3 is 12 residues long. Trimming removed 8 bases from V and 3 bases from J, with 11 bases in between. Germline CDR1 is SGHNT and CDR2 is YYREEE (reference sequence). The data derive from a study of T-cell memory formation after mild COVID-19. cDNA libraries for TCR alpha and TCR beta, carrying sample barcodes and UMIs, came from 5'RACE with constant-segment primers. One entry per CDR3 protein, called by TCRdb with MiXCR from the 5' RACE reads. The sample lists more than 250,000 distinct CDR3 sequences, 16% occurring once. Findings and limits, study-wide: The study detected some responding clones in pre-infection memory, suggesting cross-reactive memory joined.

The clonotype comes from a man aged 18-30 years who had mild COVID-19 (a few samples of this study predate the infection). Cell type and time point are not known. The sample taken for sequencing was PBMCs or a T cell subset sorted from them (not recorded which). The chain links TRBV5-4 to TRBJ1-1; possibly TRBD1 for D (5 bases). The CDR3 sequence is CASGGTDTEAFF. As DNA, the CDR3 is TGTGCCAGTGGGGGTACTGACACTGAAGCTTTCTTT.